What follows are 20 T cell receptor beta chains derived from one specimen sequenced in a study of T-cell reconstitution after alpha-beta-depleted transplantation in children. Preparing the TCRbeta library involved the use of unique molecular identifiers. From the PCR reads, TCRdb called clonotypes with MiXCR, one entry per CDR3 protein. The sample lists 700,000 to 850,000 distinct CDR3 sequences; approximately 15% were seen once. The material sequenced was PBMCs, mostly from graft donor cells, taken 360 days after TCRalphabeta/CD19-depleted stem cell transplant. Receptors originate from a male patient younger than 18 who had a stem cell transplant for acute lymphoblastic leukemia, so the T cells may come from the graft donor.

The V call is TRBV11-2, the J call TRBJ2-1, with 10 bases lining up with TRBD2. This CDR3 is built from 19 residues. Germline values: CDR1 SGHAT, CDR2 FQNNGV. Germline trimming cut 5 bases from V and 2 bases from J; bases unmatched to any gene: 15. CDR3 residues: CASSAARASGRKTYNEQFF. For the CDR3, the DNA is TGTGCCAGCAGCGCGGCTCGAGCTAGCGGGAGAAAAACCTACAATGAGCAGTTCTTC.

This clonotype was detected many times. One end of the junction varies from germline; a read error may be responsible. V usage is TRBV12-3 or TRBV12-4 and J usage is TRBJ2-3, with D unclear. This CDR3 is 14 amino acids long. The CDR3 DNA is TGCGCCAGCAGCTTGGCCGGTCACACAGATACGCAGTATTTT. It specifies CASSLAGHTDTQYF.

This clonotype appeared a few times. The J gene is TRBJ2-5, the V gene TRBV2; 8 bases match TRBD2. With 4 bases clipped from V and 3 bases from J, the junction kept 4 bases outside the gene matches. Germline CDR1 reads SNHLY; CDR2 reads FYNNEI. The CDR3 covers 14 residues. The DNA for the CDR3 is TGTGCCAGCAGTGCCGGACTAGCTGAAGAGACCCAGTACTTC. As protein: CASSAGLAEETQYF.

This clonotype has a count of ten or more. V and J are TRBV6-5 and TRBJ2-1; 7 bases line up with TRBD1. Germline V lookup: CDR1 MNHEY, CDR2 SVGAGI. This CDR3 contains 16 residues. J gave up 5 bases and V 6 bases, and 13 bases lay outside the gene matches. In DNA, the CDR3 is TGTGCCAGCAGCACTAGAAGAGGGACAGATAACAATGAGCAGTTCTTC. Translating gives CASSTRRGTDNNEQFF.

The chain employs TRBV5-1 and TRBJ2-1; 10 bases fit TRBD2. Germline V lookup: CDR1 SGHRS, CDR2 YFSETQ. Germline trimming cut 4 bases from V and 3 bases from J; bases unmatched to any gene: 7. This CDR3 has 16 residues. The CDR3 DNA follows: TGCGCCAGCAGCACTCCTAGCGGGAGTTTCTACAATGAGCAGTTCTTC. This codes for CASSTPSGSFYNEQFF.

This clonotype was counted only a few times. This chain joins TRBV6-5 and TRBJ1-2; TRBD1 is a possible D gene (6 bases). The CDR3 extends over 12 amino acids. The germline gives CDR1 MNHEY, CDR2 SVGAGI. Trimming removed 8 bases at V and 2 bases at J, with 9 bases between. In DNA, the CDR3 is TGTGCCAGCCTGGACAGAAACTATGGCTACACCTTC. It encodes CASLDRNYGYTF.

V is TRBV7-2 and J is TRBJ2-7, with D hard to call. The V gene lost 5 bases and the J gene lost 2 bases, with 10 bases spanning the gap. CDR1 and CDR2 (germline): SGHTA, FQGNSA. The CDR3 covers 13 residues. The CDR3 reads CASSEARTYEQYF. In DNA form, the CDR3 reads TGTGCCAGCAGCGAGGCGAGGACCTACGAGCAGTACTTC.

The chain couples TRBV6-1 to TRBJ2-5, with 7 bases identical to TRBD2. The V and J ends lost 6 bases and 5 bases, in that order; junction bases with no gene match: 15. The CDR3 sequence is 16 residues long. Germline assignment: CDR1 MNHNS and CDR2 SASEGT. The CDR3, as DNA: TGTGCCAGCAGGCGACGAGGACGCGGGAGCCTGGAGACCCAGTACTTC. Protein product: CASRRRGRGSLETQYF.

This clonotype was seen more than once but under ten times. The CDR3 sequence: CASSGTFTGELFF. The CDR3 DNA sequence: TGTGCCAGCTCCGGGACCTTCACCGGGGAGCTGTTTTTT. The gene calls are TRBV2 and TRBJ2-2; tentatively, D is TRBD1 or TRBD2 (5 bases each). The CDR3 has 13 amino acids. Germline values: CDR1 SNHLY, CDR2 FYNNEI. The V and J ends lost 8 bases and 4 bases respectively, with 11 bases between them.

A few counts support this clonotype. The gene calls are TRBV6-1 and TRBJ2-1, with a weak D call TRBD2 (6 bases). CDR1 and CDR2 (germline): MNHNS, SASEGT. With 5 bases removed from V and 2 bases from J, the gap between germline ends came to 10 bases. CDR3 length: 14 residues. CDR3 residues: CASSPSDPYNEQFF. CDR3 nucleotide sequence: TGTGCCAGCAGTCCTAGCGACCCCTACAATGAGCAGTTCTTC.

V usage is TRBV14 and J usage is TRBJ2-1; 8 nucleotides align to TRBD2. CDR3 length equals 16 residues. The V and J ends lost 4 bases and 6 bases, in that order; junction bases with no gene match: 11. CDR1 and CDR2 (germline): SGHDN, FVKESK. CDR3: CASSPPGLEVSNEQFF. In DNA, the CDR3 is TGTGCCAGCAGCCCGCCGGGACTAGAGGTTTCCAATGAGCAGTTCTTC.

This clonotype was seen ten or more times. This sequence joins TRBV24-1 and TRBJ2-6; weak D call: TRBD2 (5 bases). The V gene's germline CDR1 is KGHDR and CDR2 SFDVKD. Between the trimmed V and J ends, which lost 0 bases and 4 bases, there was a span of 12 bases. The CDR3 loop spans 17 amino acids. Written as DNA, the CDR3 is TGTGCCACCAGTGATTTGCAGCGTGGGAGCGGGGCCAACGTCCTGACTTTC. It encodes CATSDLQRGSGANVLTF.

This clonotype came up a few times. The rearrangement links TRBV2 to TRBJ2-7; the match to TRBD2 covers 12 bases. The trim removed 3 bases at V and 4 bases at J, leaving 7 bases unmatched. The germline V gene encodes CDR1 SNHLY and CDR2 FYNNEI. The CDR3 is 16 amino acids. For the CDR3, the DNA is TGTGCCAGCAGTGAGATGACTAGCGGGAGTTGGTACGAGCAGTACTTC. As protein: CASSEMTSGSWYEQYF.

In this sample, this clonotype turned up many times. V gene TRBV2 combines with J gene TRBJ2-6; D is unclear. This CDR3 is 14 amino acids long. Germline V gene lookup returns CDR1 SNHLY and CDR2 FYNNEI. V was trimmed by 5 bases and J by 0 bases, leaving 5 bases between them. The CDR3 protein is CASSTVSGANVLTF. CDR3 sequence (DNA): TGTGCCAGCAGTACGGTCTCTGGGGCCAACGTCCTGACTTTC.

This clonotype was observed a few times. This rearrangement joins TRBV5-1 to TRBJ1-1; D perhaps matches TRBD1 (6 bases). CDR3 length: 13 residues. Per the germline V gene, CDR1 is SGHRS and CDR2 is YFSETQ. V was cut by 9 bases and J by 3 bases, with 15 bases left in between. CDR3 residues: CATSGRGDTEAFF. The CDR3 bases are TGCGCCACCTCGGGTAGGGGGGACACTGAAGCTTTCTTT. The variable domain in full, with the rest retrieved from reference TRBV5-1 and TRBJ1-1, is KAGVTQTPRYLIKTRGQQVTLSCSPISGHRSVSWYQQTPGQGLQFLFEYFSETQRNKGNFPGRFSGRQFSNSRSEMNVSTLELGDSALYLCATSGRGDTEAFFGQGTRLTVV.

This clonotype has more than one count but fewer than ten. The gene calls are TRBV24-1 and TRBJ2-2, with D perhaps matching TRBD2 (6 bases). Germline lookup yields CDR1 KGHDR and CDR2 SFDVKD. Trimming took off 7 bases at V and 3 bases at J, with 8 bases between the two ends. The CDR3 is made up of 13 amino acids. This CDR3 is CATRAGYTGELFF. CDR3 in DNA: TGTGCCACCAGGGCGGGGTACACCGGGGAGCTGTTTTTT.

This clonotype was observed at least ten times. The CDR3 loop is CASSSGARPGHNEQFF. The CDR3 nucleotides are TGTGCCAGCAGCTCTGGGGCGCGTCCAGGACACAATGAGCAGTTCTTC. The chain employs TRBV7-3 and TRBJ2-1; possibly TRBD1 for D (5 bases). The CDR3 loop spans 16 amino acids. Trimming pared 4 bases from V and 5 bases from J, leaving 18 bases between. Looked up from germline, CDR1 is SGHTA and CDR2 is FQGTGA.

This clonotype has only a few counts. The chain employs TRBV20-1 and TRBJ2-1; 14 bases line up with TRBD2. The CDR3 spans 16 residues. The V segment lost 4 bases and the J segment 2 bases; nucleotides outside the gene matches: 4. CDR1 DFQATT and CDR2 SNEGSKA come from the germline V gene (reference sequence). The CDR3 loop reads CSAIPTSGRAYNEQFF. In DNA, the CDR3 is TGCAGTGCTATCCCGACTAGCGGGAGGGCCTACAATGAGCAGTTCTTC.

This clonotype showed up just a few times. The V call is TRBV29-1, the J call TRBJ2-7; the D gene is possibly TRBD1 (7 bases). V dropped 4 bases and J dropped 0 bases, with 16 bases sitting between them. Germline V gives CDR1 SQVTM, CDR2 ANQGSEA. This CDR3 contains 15 residues. The CDR3 DNA sequence: TGCAGCGTTGTGGAATCGGGGGACAGCTCCTACGAGCAGTACTTC. Translated, it gives CSVVESGDSSYEQYF.

This chain connects TRBV20-1 to TRBJ2-6; D is uncertain. The CDR3 is 14 residues long. V lost 6 bases to trimming and J lost 0 bases, with 9 bases between them. Per the germline V gene, CDR1 is DFQATT and CDR2 is SNEGSKA (reference sequence). The DNA of the CDR3 is TGCAGTGCCCCCCCAGTCTCTGGGGCCAACGTCCTGACTTTC. This sequence encodes CSAPPVSGANVLTF.